A selection of T cell receptor beta chains follows, all from one sample in a study of blood T cell repertoires in COVID-19. Using immunoSEQ multiplex PCR, the repertoire was profiled, and TCRdb retains in-frame clones only, with some absent. The profile shows about 180,000 clones, about nine tenths of them singletons. What was sequenced was peripheral blood. Receptor source: a young woman with acute or convalescent COVID-19. Both conserved end residues are part of each CDR3. The order of the fields is clone size, CDR3 length, V gene, J gene, D gene, CDR3 DNA, CDR3 protein. The D gene is left open where the match is weak. Only part of the rows carry a size: once, few, many, or a class if the clone is expanded.

.	16	TRBV7-9	TRBJ1-1	TRBD1	TGTGCCAGCAGCTTAGGGGGACAGGGTTTGAACACTGAAGCTTTCTTT	CASSLGGQGLNTEAFF
.	12	TRBV10-3	TRBJ1-2	TRBD1	TGTGCCATCAGCTACGACAGGGAAGGCTACACCTTC	CAISYDREGYTF
once	11	TRBV12-3/TRBV12-4	TRBJ1-4	.	TGTGCCAGCAGATCGATGCGAAAACTGTTTTTT	CASRSMRKLFF
.	12	TRBV30	TRBJ1-2	.	TGTGCCTGGAGTGTAGTACAGGATGGCTACACCTTC	CAWSVVQDGYTF
.	14	TRBV6-5	TRBJ1-2	TRBD1	TGTGCCAGCAGGGGACAGGTTAATGGGATAGGCTACACCTTC	CASRGQVNGIGYTF
once	14	TRBV5-1	TRBJ1-4	TRBD1	TGCGCCAGCAGCCCCGGGACAGTTAATGAAAAACTGTTTTTT	CASSPGTVNEKLFF
.	16	TRBV3-1/TRBV3-2	TRBJ1-1	TRBD1	TGTGCCAGCAGCCAAGACCCATCCAGGGGGCGAACTGAAGCTTTCTTT	CASSQDPSRGRTEAFF
.	13	TRBV12-3/TRBV12-4	TRBJ1-1	.	TGTGCCAGCAGTTTATCTGGAGCGACTGAAGCTTTCTTT	CASSLSGATEAFF
.	14	TRBV15	TRBJ2-3	.	TGTGCCACCAGCAGGTTCAGCGCTCAGGATACGCAGTATTTT	CATSRFSAQDTQYF
.	15	TRBV10-3	TRBJ2-5	.	TGTGCCATCAGTGAGTCGAGAGTGTACCAAGAGACCCAGTACTTC	CAISESRVYQETQYF
.	15	TRBV27	TRBJ1-1	TRBD1	TGTGCCAGCAGTTTTGGAGGGACAGGGCTGACTGAAGCTTTCTTT	CASSFGGTGLTEAFF
.	14	TRBV30	TRBJ2-1	TRBD2	TGTGCCGGAAGTCCTAGCGGGAGGGCCAATGAGCAGTTCTTC	CAGSPSGRANEQFF
.	13	TRBV27	TRBJ2-5	TRBD2	TGTGCCAGCAGGTCTAGCGGGAGTAAGACCCAGTACTTC	CASRSSGSKTQYF
.	15	TRBV5-4	TRBJ2-5	.	TGTGCCAGCAGCCGGGGATCTTTGTACCAAGAGACCCAGTACTTC	CASSRGSLYQETQYF
.	12	TRBV11-3	TRBJ2-7	.	TGTGCCAGCAGCCCCAGGGGCTACGAGCAGTACTTC	CASSPRGYEQYF